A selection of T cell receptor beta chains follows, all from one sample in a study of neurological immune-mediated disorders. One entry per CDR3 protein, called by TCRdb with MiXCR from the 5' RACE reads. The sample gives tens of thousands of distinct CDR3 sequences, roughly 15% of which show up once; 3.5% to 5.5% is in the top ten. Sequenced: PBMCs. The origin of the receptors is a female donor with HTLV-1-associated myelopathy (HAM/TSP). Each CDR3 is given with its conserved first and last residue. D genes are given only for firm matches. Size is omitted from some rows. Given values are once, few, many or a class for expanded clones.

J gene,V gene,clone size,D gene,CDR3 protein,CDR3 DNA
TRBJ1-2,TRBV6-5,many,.,CASSYIGAGYGYTF,TGTGCCAGCAGTTACATAGGGGCGGGCTATGGCTACACCTTC
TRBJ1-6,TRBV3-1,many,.,CASSPQDPLASPLHF,TGTGCCAGCAGCCCCCAGGACCCCCTGGCTTCACCCCTCCACTTT
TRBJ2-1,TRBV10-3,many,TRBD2,CAISPGLAGAPGNEQFF,TGTGCCATCAGCCCCGGGCTAGCGGGTGCCCCGGGCAATGAGCAGTTCTTC
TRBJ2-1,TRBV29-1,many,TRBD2,CSVEGLAGGKSYNEQFF,TGCAGCGTTGAGGGACTAGCGGGGGGGAAATCCTACAATGAGCAGTTCTTC
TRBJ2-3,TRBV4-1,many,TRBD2,CASSPRGLVELAGNTQYF,TGCGCCAGCAGCCCAAGGGGTCTGGTTGAGCTAGCGGGGAATACGCAGTATTTT
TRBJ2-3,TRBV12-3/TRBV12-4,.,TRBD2,CASIRGLEGPDTQYF,TGTGCCAGCATTAGAGGACTAGAGGGCCCAGATACGCAGTATTTT
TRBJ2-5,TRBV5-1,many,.,CASSPHGASGPQETQYF,TGCGCCAGCAGCCCCCATGGTGCCAGCGGGCCCCAAGAGACCCAGTACTTC
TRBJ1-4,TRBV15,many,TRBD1,CATSTKRQGGNEKLFF,TGTGCCACCAGCACCAAACGACAGGGGGGTAATGAAAAACTGTTTTTT
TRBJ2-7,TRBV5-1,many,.,CASSSEARDTAEQYF,TGCGCCAGCAGCTCGGAAGCCCGGGACACCGCCGAGCAGTACTTC
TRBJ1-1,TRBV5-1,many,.,CASSFGERTNTEAFF,TGCGCCAGCAGCTTCGGGGAACGAACGAACACTGAAGCTTTCTTT
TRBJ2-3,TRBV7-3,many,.,CASSLTGRGKTDTQYF,TGTGCCAGCAGCTTAACGGGGCGGGGTAAAACAGATACGCAGTATTTT
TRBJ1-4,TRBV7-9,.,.,CASSPEGVGTKLFF,TGTGCCAGCAGCCCCGAAGGGGTCGGGACAAAACTGTTTTTT
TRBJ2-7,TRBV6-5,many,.,CASSRLSTSSYEQYF,TGTGCCAGCAGTCGCCTCAGTACGAGCTCCTACGAGCAGTACTTC
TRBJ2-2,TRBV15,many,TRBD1,CATSREGTGFTGELFF,TGTGCCACCAGCAGAGAGGGGACAGGGTTCACCGGGGAGCTGTTTTTT
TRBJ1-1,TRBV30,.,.,CAWSVISYTEAFF,TGTGCCTGGAGTGTAATCAGTTACACTGAAGCTTTCTTT
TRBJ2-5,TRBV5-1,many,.,CATRVGFQETQYF,TGCGCCACCCGGGTAGGCTTCCAAGAGACCCAGTACTTC
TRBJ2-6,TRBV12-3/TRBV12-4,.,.,CASTAQRAGSNVLTF,TGTGCCAGCACCGCCCAACGGGCTGGGTCCAACGTCCTGACTTTC
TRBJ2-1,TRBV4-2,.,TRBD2,CASSQDPMVAGLDEQFF,TGTGCCAGCAGCCAAGACCCCATGGTAGCGGGGTTGGATGAGCAGTTCTTC
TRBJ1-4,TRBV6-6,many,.,CASSTLRGQRGVNEKLFF,TGTGCCAGCAGTACCCTCCGGGGCCAGAGAGGGGTCAATGAAAAACTGTTTTTT
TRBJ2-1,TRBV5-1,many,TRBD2,CASSLVLAGGTYNEQFF,TGCGCCAGCAGCTTGGTGCTAGCGGGGGGTACCTACAATGAGCAGTTCTTC
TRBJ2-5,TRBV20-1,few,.,CSADGPSPFQETQYF,TGCAGTGCTGATGGACCTAGCCCCTTCCAAGAGACCCAGTACTTC
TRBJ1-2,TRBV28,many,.,CASSYEPLLGSELEGYTF,TGTGCCAGCAGTTATGAGCCCCTCCTCGGAAGTGAACTAGAGGGCTACACCTTC
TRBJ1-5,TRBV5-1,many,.,CASTFQKSVAQHF,TGCGCCAGCACCTTTCAAAAATCAGTGGCCCAGCATTTT
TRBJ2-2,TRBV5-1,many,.,CASSLDVGTGELFF,TGCGCCAGCAGCTTGGATGTAGGGACCGGGGAGCTGTTTTTT
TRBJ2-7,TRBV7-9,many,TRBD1,CASSGDRAYEQYF,TGTGCCAGCAGCGGGGACAGGGCCTACGAGCAGTACTTC
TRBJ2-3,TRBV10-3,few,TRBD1,CAINKGAGTDTQYF,TGTGCCATCAACAAGGGGGCCGGAACAGATACGCAGTATTTT